This T cell receptor beta chain appears in the sequencing data of a study of graft-versus-host responses after intestinal transplantation. The overall study: Recipients were all induced with anti-thymocyte globulin, then given tacrolimus and steroids for about three years.

Comments on this clone: Antigen: not known.

TCRdb's table, derived via immunoSEQ multiplex PCR, lists solely in-frame clones and lacks some. This repertoire shows approximately 97,000 clones, around 92% found once; its top ten account for 0.15% to 0.2%. V lost 7 bases to trimming and J lost 5 bases, with 15 bases between them. The germline V gene encodes CDR1 MRHNA and CDR2 SNTAGT. The CDR3 runs 13 residues. The input for sequencing was unstimulated CD4+ T cells sorted from spleen or lymph node cells, taken before transplant. The TCR originated in a human donor who was the organ donor for an intestinal transplant. The gene calls are TRBV6-4 and TRBJ2-7; tentatively, D is TRBD1 (5 bases). CDR3 in amino acids: CASKAGPRNEQYF. The CDR3 DNA is TGTGCCAGCAAGGCAGGGCCAAGAAACGAGCAGTACTTC.